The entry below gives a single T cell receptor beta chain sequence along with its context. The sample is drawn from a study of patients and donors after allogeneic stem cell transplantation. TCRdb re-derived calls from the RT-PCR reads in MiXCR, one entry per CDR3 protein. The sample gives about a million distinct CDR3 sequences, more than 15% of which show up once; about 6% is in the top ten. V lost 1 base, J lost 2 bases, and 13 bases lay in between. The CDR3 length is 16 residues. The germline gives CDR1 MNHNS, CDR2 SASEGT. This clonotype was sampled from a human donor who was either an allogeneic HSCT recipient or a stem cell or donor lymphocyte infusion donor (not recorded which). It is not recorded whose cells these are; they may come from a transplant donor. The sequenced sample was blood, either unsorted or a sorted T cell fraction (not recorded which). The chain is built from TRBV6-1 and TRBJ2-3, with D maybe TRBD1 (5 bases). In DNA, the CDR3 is TGTGCCAGCAGTGAAGGTCTAGGGGTAGTCACAGATACGCAGTATTTT. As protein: CASSEGLGVVTDTQYF.